In this sample, the clone carrying this T cell receptor beta chain turned up a few times. CDR1 is DFQATT, CDR2 SNEGSKA, per germline (reference sequence). The CDR3 has 11 amino acids. The data originate from a study of blood T cell repertoires in COVID-19. Across the study: COVID-19 samples collected from the United States, Italy and Spain covered acute and convalescent phases. Sample material is recorded as cDNA or gDNA derived from T cells, B-cell-depleted T cells, or PBMCs.

Original processing notes: Estimates of nucleated cell counts were drawn from the amplification of reference gene primers. Produced via immunoSEQ multiplex PCR; TCRdb's table is partial and in-frame only. D and trimming were read from the DNA, whereas the V and J calls and clone size are those reported in that table. In the table there are more than 95,000 clones, around three quarters of which are singletons. This rearrangement joins TRBV20-1 to TRBJ1-1; D is possibly TRBD1 (5 bases). Sequencing was done on a sample of peripheral blood. This clonotype was sampled from a woman between 65 and 79 years old with acute or convalescent COVID-19. This CDR3 reads CTAGPRTEAFF. The CDR3 nucleotides are TGCACGGCAGGGCCCAGGACTGAAGCTTTCTTT.